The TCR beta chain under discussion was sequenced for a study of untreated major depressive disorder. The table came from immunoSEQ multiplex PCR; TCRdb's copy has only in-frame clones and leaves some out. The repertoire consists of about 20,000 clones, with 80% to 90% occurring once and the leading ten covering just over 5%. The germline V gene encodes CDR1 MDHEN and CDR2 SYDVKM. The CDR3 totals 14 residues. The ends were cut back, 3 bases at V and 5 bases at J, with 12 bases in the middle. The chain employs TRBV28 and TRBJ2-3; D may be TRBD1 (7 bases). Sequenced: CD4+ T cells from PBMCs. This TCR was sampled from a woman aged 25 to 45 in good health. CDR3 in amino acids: CASSFRQGGDTQYF. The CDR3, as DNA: TGTGCCAGCAGTTTCAGACAGGGAGGAGATACGCAGTATTTT.